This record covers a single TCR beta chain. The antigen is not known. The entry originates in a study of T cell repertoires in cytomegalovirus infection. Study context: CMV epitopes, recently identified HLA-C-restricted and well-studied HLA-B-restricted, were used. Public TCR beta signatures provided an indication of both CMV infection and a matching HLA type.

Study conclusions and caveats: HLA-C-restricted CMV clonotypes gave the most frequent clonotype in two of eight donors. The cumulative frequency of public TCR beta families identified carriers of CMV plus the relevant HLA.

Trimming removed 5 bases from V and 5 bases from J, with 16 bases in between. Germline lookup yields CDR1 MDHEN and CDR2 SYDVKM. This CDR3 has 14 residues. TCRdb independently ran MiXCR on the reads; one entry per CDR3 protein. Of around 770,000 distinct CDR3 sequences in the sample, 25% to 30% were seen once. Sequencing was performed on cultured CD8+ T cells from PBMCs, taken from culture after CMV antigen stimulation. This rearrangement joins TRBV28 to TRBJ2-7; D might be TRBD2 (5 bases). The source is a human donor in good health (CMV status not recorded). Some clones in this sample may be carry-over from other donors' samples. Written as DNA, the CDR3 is TGTGCCAGCAGTGCTTCGGGGAGAGGAGACGAGCAGTACGTC. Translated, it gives CASSASGRGDEQYV.